This T cell receptor (beta chain) is from a study of blood T cell repertoires in COVID-19 (dated by TCRdb to 2019 to 2021). The study in broad terms: The collaborator samples originated in the United States, Italy and Spain and spanned the acute and convalescent phases of COVID-19. The material from the prospective study consisted of cDNA or gDNA derived from T cells, B-cell-depleted T cells, or PBMCs. Subjects who had been exposed to COVID-19, were actively infected with it, or had recovered from it provided the deeply sampled blood TCRbeta repertoires that made up the dataset. A freely available public database, intended as a resource for researchers studying the immune response to SARS-CoV-2, is where the repertoires were released. The samples were drawn from two sources: the first 160 participants of the ongoing ImmuneRACE study, and 950 to 1,500 subjects contributed by 6 global collaborators. Nearly every sample came with metadata listing a de-identified subject ID, COVID-19 status, age in years and sex. HLA class I and class II types, where available, came from metadata supplied by the sample provider rather than from assay-based typing.

TCRbeta CDR3 regions were amplified from genomic DNA by means of the immunoSEQ Assay, a bias-controlled multiplex PCR. Turning to the authors' computational methods: Within the assay, amplification of reference gene primers was used to estimate how many nucleated cells each sample contained. To quantify the absolute abundance of each unique TCRbeta CDR3 rearrangement, sequence reads were collapsed and filtered. For each sample, productive Simpson clonality was calculated by taking the square root of Simpson's diversity index across productive rearrangements. The table comes from immuneACCESS by way of TCRdb, which keeps in-frame sequences with V and J called. Part of the clones is missing from these tables; in studies checked, under half for an unresolved V gene and the rest for unknown reasons. The D gene and trimming were derived from the DNA, and the V and J assignments and clone size from that table. For this sample there are 350,000 to 450,000 clones; just under 90% appear just once. Around 1.7% of the sample goes to the ten largest clones.

The investigation overall reported the following: Clinical and demographic metadata were provided uncurated, with the amount varying by source and participant.

The CDR3 runs 16 residues from the cysteine to the phenylalanine. The kept DNA is CDR3 alone, 48 bases in frame from the first base. V and J are truncated by 6 bases and 3 bases respectively, leaving an intervening sequence of 20 bases. CDR1 MDHEN and CDR2 SYDVKM were looked up in the germline V gene. Participants in the prospective study were enrolled through a virtual design, were aged about 18 to 89 years, and lived in 24 United States geographic areas. Cohort assignment in the prospective study relied on participant-reported clinical history from a screening survey and a study questionnaire. ImmuneRACE Cohort 3 recovered participants were defined by two consecutive negative NP/OP PCR tests, healthcare professional clearance, or symptom resolution. Mobile phlebotomists in the prospective study collected whole blood, serum and a nasopharyngeal or oropharyngeal swab from every participant. Additional blood draws and questionnaires over an approximately 2-month period could optionally be provided by prospective study participants. Before DNA extraction, blood samples from the prospective study were shipped at room temperature or frozen.

As concerns this clone: Its antigen target is currently unknown. Per-base quality was not reported, and no clone a single base away is much larger than it.

Sequenced sample: PBMCs or T cells enriched from blood (not recorded which). This receptor was obtained from a woman in her 30s who had recovered from COVID-19. Rearrangement joined TRBV28 to TRBJ1-2, with TRBD1 as a weak D call on 6 bases. The CDR3 in this case is CASSQKSGAVHYGYTF. The DNA reads as follows: TGTGCCAGCAGCCAAAAGTCAGGGGCCGTCCACTATGGCTACACCTTC.